This TCR beta chain was identified during a study of response to subunit inactivated influenza vaccine. MiXCR, run by TCRdb on the RT-PCR reads, gives a single entry per CDR3 protein. The sample lists hundreds of thousands of distinct CDR3 sequences; about 15% were seen once. This TCR derives from a man aged 50 or older who received an inactivated influenza vaccine. The specimen comprised PBMCs from blood, sampled 11 to 12 days after vaccination.

This CDR3 reads CASSVSPERGNTIYF. Here the CDR3 DNA reads TGCGCCAGCAGCGTCAGTCCGGAGCGTGGAAACACCATATATTTT. The chain joins TRBV5-1 to TRBJ1-3, with no clear D. V was clipped by 4 bases and J by 3 bases, with 14 bases between them. Germline V gene sequence: CDR1 SGHRS, CDR2 YFSETQ. CDR3 length: 15 amino acids.